This T cell receptor (beta chain) was observed in a study of cytomegalovirus exposure and HLA in healthy donors. Findings and caveats of the study: There were some public TCRs occurring in many donors, but most TCR sequences were rare. Trimming of TCR beta V- and J-genes showed a link, identified in a later analysis, to a missense DCLRE1C variant.

PCR used 60 Vbeta primers and 13 Jbeta primers. Clones were sequenced by immunoSEQ multiplex PCR, and TCRdb holds only the in-frame ones, with some missing. The table shows under 130,000 clones, with more than 60% occurring only once. As to this clone: Its matching antigen is unknown.

This TCR was sampled from a woman in her forties in good health and CMV-seropositive. Sequencing used PBMCs.

CDR3: CASSLLSSGNTEAFF. The CDR3 DNA is TGCGCCAGCAGCTTGCTCAGCAGCGGAAACACTGAAGCTTTCTTT. The V gene is TRBV5-1, the J gene TRBJ1-1; D is unclear. CDR1 is SGHRS, CDR2 YFSETQ, per germline. There are 15 residues in the CDR3. The V end was cut by 1 base, the J end by 2 bases, with 12 bases between.